This T cell receptor beta chain was sequenced in a study of blood T cell repertoires in COVID-19. The overall study: Acute and convalescent COVID-19 specimens originated in the United States, Italy and Spain. PBMCs, B-cell-depleted T cells, or T cells were the source of the cDNA or gDNA that made up the material.

Generated by immunoSEQ multiplex PCR, the TCRdb table keeps only in-frame clones and is missing some. The sample yields hundreds of thousands of clones, just over 85% seen once. This CDR3 has 14 residues. Germline CDR1 reads MDHEN; CDR2 reads SYDVKM. V shed 2 bases, J shed 6 bases, and the junction held 6 bases outside the gene matches. The sequencing sample was made of peripheral blood. The receptor was derived from a man aged 45-65 years with COVID-19, enrolled during active disease. The V and J genes are TRBV28 and TRBJ1-2, with 7 nucleotides matching TRBD1. The CDR3 region has the DNA TGTGCCAGCAGTTTAATTCAACAGGGGAATGGCTACACCTTC. Protein product: CASSLIQQGNGYTF.